The rows below give T cell receptor beta chains drawn from one sample of a study of memory CD4+ T cells and cytomegalovirus serostatus. Profiling relied on immunoSEQ multiplex PCR, and the TCRdb table lists in-frame clones only, not all of them. The table includes some 52,000 clones, around 77% detected once. The sample was memory CD4+ T cells from blood. The receptor source for this set is an adult in good health and CMV-seronegative. CDR3s include the opening cysteine and the closing phenylalanine or tryptophan. A D gene is named only where the DNA matches it firmly. Expanded clones are given a class, and other clones once, few, many or no size at all.

V gene: TRBV10-3; clone size: .; D gene: .; J gene: TRBJ1-5; CDR3 protein: CAISEGNYQPQHF; CDR3 DNA: TGTGCCATCAGTGAGGGCAACTATCAGCCCCAGCATTTT
V gene: TRBV5-1; clone size: .; D gene: .; J gene: TRBJ1-1; CDR3 protein: CASSLRGGTEAFF; CDR3 DNA: TGCGCCAGCAGCTTGAGGGGAGGGACTGAAGCTTTCTTT
V gene: TRBV6-5; clone size: .; D gene: .; J gene: TRBJ2-7; CDR3 protein: CASSYSSGTGNSEQYF; CDR3 DNA: TGTGCCAGCAGTTACTCAAGCGGTACAGGCAATAGCGAGCAGTACTTC
V gene: TRBV11-2; clone size: .; D gene: TRBD1; J gene: TRBJ1-2; CDR3 protein: CASGTGGAYGYTF; CDR3 DNA: TGTGCCAGTGGGACAGGGGGAGCCTATGGCTACACCTTC
V gene: TRBV5-1; clone size: .; D gene: TRBD1; J gene: TRBJ2-5; CDR3 protein: CASSPGTGVGETQYF; CDR3 DNA: TGCGCCAGCAGCCCCGGGACAGGGGTAGGAGAGACCCAGTACTTC
V gene: TRBV29-1; clone size: .; D gene: .; J gene: TRBJ1-6; CDR3 protein: CSVAETTNSPLHF; CDR3 DNA: TGCAGCGTTGCAGAAACGACTAATTCACCCCTCCACTTT
V gene: TRBV9; clone size: once; D gene: .; J gene: TRBJ1-3; CDR3 protein: CASSVDGGLGGNTIYF; CDR3 DNA: TGTGCCAGCAGCGTAGATGGAGGCCTCGGTGGAAACACCATATATTTT
V gene: TRBV7-9; clone size: .; D gene: TRBD1; J gene: TRBJ2-7; CDR3 protein: CASRQTGTGSWEQYF; CDR3 DNA: TGTGCCAGCAGGCAAACCGGGACAGGGTCGTGGGAGCAGTACTTC
V gene: TRBV10-3; clone size: .; D gene: .; J gene: TRBJ1-5; CDR3 protein: CAISEQGSAQHF; CDR3 DNA: TGTGCCATCAGTGAGCAGGGGTCGGCCCAGCATTTT
V gene: TRBV9; clone size: .; D gene: TRBD2; J gene: TRBJ2-1; CDR3 protein: CASSKRGGGDEQFF; CDR3 DNA: TGTGCCAGCTCTAAGCGGGGGGGCGGTGATGAGCAGTTCTTC
V gene: TRBV7-2; clone size: .; D gene: .; J gene: TRBJ1-1; CDR3 protein: CASSLATGRNTEAFF; CDR3 DNA: TGTGCCAGCAGCTTAGCGACGGGGCGGAACACTGAAGCTTTCTTT
V gene: TRBV7-9; clone size: .; D gene: .; J gene: TRBJ2-1; CDR3 protein: CASSLDWSYYNEQFF; CDR3 DNA: TGTGCCAGCAGCTTAGATTGGAGCTACTACAATGAGCAGTTCTTC
V gene: TRBV10-3; clone size: .; D gene: .; J gene: TRBJ2-1; CDR3 protein: CAISESGGNNEQFF; CDR3 DNA: TGTGCCATCAGTGAGTCGGGCGGTAACAATGAGCAGTTCTTC
V gene: TRBV21-1; clone size: .; D gene: .; J gene: TRBJ1-1; CDR3 protein: CASSTGLNTEAFF; CDR3 DNA: TGTGCCAGCAGCACAGGGCTGAACACTGAAGCTTTCTTT
V gene: TRBV11-2; clone size: once; D gene: .; J gene: TRBJ2-5; CDR3 protein: CASSLGLAGETQYF; CDR3 DNA: TGTGCCAGCAGCTTGGGGCTAGCCGGAGAGACCCAGTACTTC
V gene: TRBV6-1; clone size: .; D gene: .; J gene: TRBJ2-4; CDR3 protein: CASSELAGTKNIQYF; CDR3 DNA: TGTGCCAGCAGTGAACTAGCTGGGACCAAAAACATTCAGTACTTC
V gene: TRBV10-2; clone size: .; D gene: TRBD2; J gene: TRBJ2-7; CDR3 protein: CASKASGGWSSYEQYF; CDR3 DNA: TGCGCCAGCAAGGCTAGCGGGGGGTGGAGCTCCTACGAGCAGTACTTC
V gene: TRBV9; clone size: .; D gene: TRBD2; J gene: TRBJ2-4; CDR3 protein: CASSVGLAGGSVKNIQYF; CDR3 DNA: TGTGCCAGCAGCGTAGGACTAGCGGGAGGTAGTGTCAAAAACATTCAGTACTTC
V gene: TRBV28; clone size: few; D gene: .; J gene: TRBJ1-1; CDR3 protein: CASGPYLNTEAFF; CDR3 DNA: TGTGCCAGCGGCCCGTATCTTAACACTGAAGCTTTCTTT
V gene: TRBV15; clone size: once; D gene: TRBD1; J gene: TRBJ1-4; CDR3 protein: CATSRGQGATTNEKLFF; CDR3 DNA: TGTGCCACCAGCAGAGGGCAGGGGGCGACAACTAATGAAAAACTGTTTTTT
V gene: TRBV10-2; clone size: .; D gene: .; J gene: TRBJ1-2; CDR3 protein: CASSEAGNYGYTF; CDR3 DNA: TGCGCCAGCAGTGAAGCCGGGAACTATGGCTACACCTTC
V gene: TRBV9; clone size: .; D gene: TRBD1; J gene: TRBJ1-4; CDR3 protein: CASSPGRGQGTTKLFF; CDR3 DNA: TGTGCCAGCAGCCCTGGGCGGGGACAGGGAACAACGAAACTGTTTTTT
V gene: TRBV29-1; clone size: .; D gene: .; J gene: TRBJ2-3; CDR3 protein: CSVLGTDTQYF; CDR3 DNA: TGCAGCGTTCTTGGTACAGATACGCAGTATTTT
V gene: TRBV28; clone size: .; D gene: TRBD1; J gene: TRBJ1-4; CDR3 protein: CASSLSTGLGEKLFF; CDR3 DNA: TGTGCCAGCAGTTTATCGACAGGGCTGGGTGAAAAACTGTTTTTT
V gene: TRBV7-9; clone size: once; D gene: .; J gene: TRBJ1-2; CDR3 protein: CASSLVTQSRDGYTF; CDR3 DNA: TGTGCCAGCAGCTTAGTAACTCAGAGTCGCGATGGCTACACCTTC
V gene: TRBV5-1; clone size: .; D gene: .; J gene: TRBJ1-2; CDR3 protein: CASSPRTVGGGGYTF; CDR3 DNA: TGCGCCAGCAGCCCCAGGACTGTGGGGGGTGGCGGCTACACCTTC
V gene: TRBV19; clone size: .; D gene: .; J gene: TRBJ1-2; CDR3 protein: CASLTGVGVDGYTF; CDR3 DNA: TGTGCCAGCCTCACTGGGGTAGGAGTAGACGGCTACACCTTC
V gene: TRBV5-8; clone size: .; D gene: .; J gene: TRBJ2-7; CDR3 protein: CASSPPGPSHEQYF; CDR3 DNA: TGTGCCAGCAGCCCACCCGGGCCCTCCCACGAGCAGTACTTC
V gene: TRBV2; clone size: .; D gene: .; J gene: TRBJ2-2; CDR3 protein: CASSESPVWDTGELFF; CDR3 DNA: TGTGCCAGCAGTGAATCCCCGGTTTGGGACACCGGGGAGCTGTTTTTT
V gene: TRBV18; clone size: .; D gene: .; J gene: TRBJ1-1; CDR3 protein: CASSEAENTEAFF; CDR3 DNA: TGTGCCAGCTCAGAGGCAGAGAACACTGAAGCTTTCTTT
V gene: TRBV25-1; clone size: .; D gene: TRBD2; J gene: TRBJ2-2; CDR3 protein: CASSKRGANTGELFF; CDR3 DNA: TGTGCCAGCAGTAAGCGGGGGGCGAACACCGGGGAGCTGTTTTTT
V gene: TRBV28; clone size: .; D gene: .; J gene: TRBJ1-2; CDR3 protein: CASSSPPRRGQNYGYTF; CDR3 DNA: TGTGCCAGCAGTTCACCACCTAGACGGGGGCAAAACTATGGCTACACCTTC
V gene: TRBV6-6; clone size: .; D gene: TRBD2; J gene: TRBJ2-1; CDR3 protein: CASSYSTSGTHGFF; CDR3 DNA: TGTGCCAGCAGTTACTCGACTAGCGGGACCCATGGGTTCTTC
V gene: TRBV7-3; clone size: .; D gene: .; J gene: TRBJ1-2; CDR3 protein: CASSTWDGYGYTF; CDR3 DNA: TGTGCCAGCAGCACCTGGGACGGTTATGGCTACACCTTC
V gene: TRBV5-4; clone size: .; D gene: .; J gene: TRBJ2-1; CDR3 protein: CASSLESSNEQFF; CDR3 DNA: TGTGCCAGCAGCTTGGAATCCTCAAATGAGCAGTTCTTC
V gene: TRBV11-3; clone size: .; D gene: .; J gene: TRBJ1-1; CDR3 protein: CASRRTRNTEAFF; CDR3 DNA: TGTGCCAGCAGACGAACTAGAAACACTGAAGCTTTCTTT
V gene: TRBV18; clone size: few; D gene: .; J gene: TRBJ1-5; CDR3 protein: CASSPRETDNQPQHF; CDR3 DNA: TGTGCCAGCTCACCAAGGGAAACGGACAATCAGCCCCAGCATTTT
V gene: TRBV7-2; clone size: .; D gene: TRBD2; J gene: TRBJ2-1; CDR3 protein: CASSRGGYEQFF; CDR3 DNA: TGTGCCAGCAGCCGCGGGGGGTATGAGCAGTTCTTC
V gene: TRBV7-6; clone size: .; D gene: TRBD2; J gene: TRBJ2-5; CDR3 protein: CASSLEDLAGGRGETQYF; CDR3 DNA: TGTGCCAGCAGCTTAGAGGACCTAGCGGGAGGCCGGGGAGAGACCCAGTACTTC
V gene: TRBV11-2; clone size: .; D gene: TRBD1; J gene: TRBJ1-1; CDR3 protein: CASSPGQGAYTEAFF; CDR3 DNA: TGTGCCAGCAGCCCAGGACAGGGGGCGTACACTGAAGCTTTCTTT
V gene: TRBV5-5; clone size: .; D gene: .; J gene: TRBJ1-5; CDR3 protein: CASSLRDQPQHF; CDR3 DNA: TGTGCCAGCAGCTTGAGGGATCAGCCCCAGCATTTT
V gene: TRBV5-1; clone size: few; D gene: .; J gene: TRBJ2-3; CDR3 protein: CASSLVLSTDTQYF; CDR3 DNA: TGCGCCAGCAGCTTGGTGCTGAGCACAGATACGCAGTATTTT
V gene: TRBV7-2; clone size: .; D gene: TRBD2; J gene: TRBJ2-3; CDR3 protein: CASSFGTSGLTDTQYF; CDR3 DNA: TGTGCCAGCAGCTTTGGGACTAGCGGGCTCACAGATACGCAGTATTTT
V gene: TRBV6-5; clone size: .; D gene: TRBD2; J gene: TRBJ2-3; CDR3 protein: CASSPRGGRDTQYF; CDR3 DNA: TGTGCCAGCAGTCCCCGGGGAGGGCGGGATACGCAGTATTTT
V gene: TRBV19; clone size: .; D gene: TRBD2; J gene: TRBJ2-7; CDR3 protein: CASSTRLTSGRSSYEQYF; CDR3 DNA: TGTGCCAGTAGTACACGCTTGACTAGCGGGAGGAGCTCCTACGAGCAGTACTTC
V gene: TRBV7-8; clone size: .; D gene: .; J gene: TRBJ2-7; CDR3 protein: CASSLARATYEQYF; CDR3 DNA: TGTGCCAGCAGCTTAGCCAGGGCTACCTACGAGCAGTACTTC
V gene: TRBV6-5; clone size: .; D gene: .; J gene: TRBJ2-7; CDR3 protein: CASSYASSPLSREQYF; CDR3 DNA: TGTGCCAGCAGTTACGCGAGCTCGCCGCTATCTCGGGAGCAGTACTTC
V gene: TRBV11-3; clone size: .; D gene: .; J gene: TRBJ1-3; CDR3 protein: CASSLDGRSSGNTIYF; CDR3 DNA: TGTGCCAGCAGCTTAGATGGTCGCAGCTCTGGAAACACCATATATTTT
V gene: TRBV5-1; clone size: .; D gene: TRBD1; J gene: TRBJ1-1; CDR3 protein: CASSSTGPTEAFF; CDR3 DNA: TGCGCCAGCAGCTCGACAGGGCCCACTGAAGCTTTCTTT
V gene: TRBV7-8; clone size: few; D gene: .; J gene: TRBJ2-2; CDR3 protein: CASSLWEANTGELFF; CDR3 DNA: TGTGCCAGCAGCTTATGGGAGGCGAACACCGGGGAGCTGTTTTTT
V gene: TRBV7-3; clone size: medium-sized; D gene: .; J gene: TRBJ1-1; CDR3 protein: CASSSAPNTEAFF; CDR3 DNA: TGTGCCAGCAGCTCGGCCCCGAACACTGAAGCTTTCTTT
V gene: TRBV28; clone size: .; D gene: .; J gene: TRBJ1-6; CDR3 protein: CASSFRRGLSPLHF; CDR3 DNA: TGTGCCAGCAGTTTCAGGAGGGGACTGTCACCCCTCCACTTT
V gene: TRBV7-9; clone size: .; D gene: .; J gene: TRBJ1-4; CDR3 protein: CASSLTIYEKLFF; CDR3 DNA: TGTGCCAGCAGCTTAACGATTTATGAAAAACTGTTTTTT
V gene: TRBV11-2; clone size: .; D gene: TRBD2; J gene: TRBJ2-3; CDR3 protein: CASSKGLAARADTQYF; CDR3 DNA: TGTGCCAGCAGTAAGGGACTAGCCGCCCGGGCAGATACGCAGTATTTT
V gene: TRBV5-4; clone size: .; D gene: .; J gene: TRBJ1-4; CDR3 protein: CASSLVNEKLFF; CDR3 DNA: TGTGCCAGCAGCTTGGTGAATGAAAAACTGTTTTTT
V gene: TRBV7-6; clone size: .; D gene: TRBD1; J gene: TRBJ2-5; CDR3 protein: CASSSWDRGETQYF; CDR3 DNA: TGTGCCAGCAGCTCATGGGACAGGGGGGAGACCCAGTACTTC
V gene: TRBV6-6; clone size: .; D gene: TRBD1; J gene: TRBJ1-1; CDR3 protein: CASSTDRGTEAFF; CDR3 DNA: TGTGCCAGCAGCACGGACAGGGGGACTGAAGCTTTCTTT
V gene: TRBV19; clone size: .; D gene: .; J gene: TRBJ1-2; CDR3 protein: CASSTTSKEGYGYTF; CDR3 DNA: TGTGCCAGTAGTACCACCTCAAAAGAGGGCTATGGCTACACCTTC